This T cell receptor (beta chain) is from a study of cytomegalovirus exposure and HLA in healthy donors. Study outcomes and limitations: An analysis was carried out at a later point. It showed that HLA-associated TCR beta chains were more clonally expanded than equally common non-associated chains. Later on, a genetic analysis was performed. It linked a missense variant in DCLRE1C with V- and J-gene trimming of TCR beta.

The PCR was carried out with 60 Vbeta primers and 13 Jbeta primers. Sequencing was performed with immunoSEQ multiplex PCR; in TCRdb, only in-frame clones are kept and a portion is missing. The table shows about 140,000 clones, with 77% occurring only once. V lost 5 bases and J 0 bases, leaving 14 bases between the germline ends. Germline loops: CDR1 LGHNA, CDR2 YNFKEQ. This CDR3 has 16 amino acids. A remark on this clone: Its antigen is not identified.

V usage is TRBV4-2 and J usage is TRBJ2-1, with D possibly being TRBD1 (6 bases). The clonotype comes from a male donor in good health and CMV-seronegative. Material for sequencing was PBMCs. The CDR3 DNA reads TGTGCCAGCAGCGGACGGACAGTGACCTCCTACAATGAGCAGTTCTTC. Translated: CASSGRTVTSYNEQFF.